The clone carrying this T cell receptor beta chain was picked up a small number of times. This sample was included in a study of blood T cell repertoires in COVID-19. Across the study: There were acute and convalescent COVID-19 samples, and they came from the United States, Italy and Spain.

The repertoire was sequenced with immunoSEQ multiplex PCR; TCRdb's copy has only in-frame clones and lacks some. Among around 200,000 clones listed, around nine tenths were seen once. This CDR3 is built from 9 residues. Germline V gene data show CDR1 as SQVTM and CDR2 as ANQGSEA. This chain links TRBV29-1 with TRBJ2-1; D perhaps matches TRBD1 (6 bases). Sequenced input: peripheral blood. This TCR was recovered from a young woman who had recovered from COVID-19. The CDR3 loop is CSTGREQFF. The CDR3 nucleotides are TGCAGTACAGGGCGTGAGCAGTTCTTC.